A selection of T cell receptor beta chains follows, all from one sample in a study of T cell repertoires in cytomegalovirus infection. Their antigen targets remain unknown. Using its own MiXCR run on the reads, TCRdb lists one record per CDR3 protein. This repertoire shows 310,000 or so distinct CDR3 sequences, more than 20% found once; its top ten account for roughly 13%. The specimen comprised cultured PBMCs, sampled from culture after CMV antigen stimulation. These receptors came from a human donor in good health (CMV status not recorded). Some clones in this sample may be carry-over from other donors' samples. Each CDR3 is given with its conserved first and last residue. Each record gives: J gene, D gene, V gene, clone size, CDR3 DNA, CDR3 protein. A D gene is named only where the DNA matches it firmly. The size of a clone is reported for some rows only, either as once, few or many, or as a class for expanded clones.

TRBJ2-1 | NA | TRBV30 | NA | TGTGCCTGGAGTCGTAATGCGGATGAGCAGTTCTTC | CAWSRNADEQFF
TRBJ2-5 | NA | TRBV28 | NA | TGTGCATGTATGGGGGGCTGGGAAGAGACCCAGTACTTC | CACMGGWEETQYF
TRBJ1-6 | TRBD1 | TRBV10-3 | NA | TGTGCCATCAGGATGGGACAGCTAAATTCACCCCTCCACTTT | CAIRMGQLNSPLHF
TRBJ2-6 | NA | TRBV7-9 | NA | TGTGCCAGCAGCTTAGGGACGTCGAGGTCTGGGGCCAACGTCCTGACTTTC | CASSLGTSRSGANVLTF
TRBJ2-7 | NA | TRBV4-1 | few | TGCGCCAGCAGCCAAGATTGGGGGACTCTCACCTACGAGCAGTACTTC | CASSQDWGTLTYEQYF
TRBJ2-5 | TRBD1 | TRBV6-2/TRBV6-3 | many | TGTGCCAGCAGTTACCCGGCAGGGGGCTTAGGAGAGACCCAGTACTTC | CASSYPAGGLGETQYF
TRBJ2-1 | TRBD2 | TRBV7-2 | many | TGTGCCAGCAGCGTACTAGCGTCTGAGCAGTTCTTC | CASSVLASEQFF
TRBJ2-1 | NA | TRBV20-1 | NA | TGCAGTGCTGGTCGATCGAATGAGCAGTTCTTC | CSAGRSNEQFF
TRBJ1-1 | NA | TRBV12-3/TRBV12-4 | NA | TGTGCCAGCACCCACGGCGGGGAAGTGGCTGAAGCTTTCTTT | CASTHGGEVAEAFF
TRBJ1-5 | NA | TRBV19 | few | TGTGCCAGTAGTATAGGAGGGCCTCAGCCCCAGCATTTT | CASSIGGPQPQHF
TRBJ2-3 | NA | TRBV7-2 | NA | TGTGCCAGCAGCATAGGCATCGGGCCTAGCGGCACAGATACGCAGTATTTT | CASSIGIGPSGTDTQYF
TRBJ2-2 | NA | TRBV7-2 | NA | TGTGCCAGCAGCTTCCCCATGGGGCTGTTTCCATTAGGGGAGCTGTTTTTT | CASSFPMGLFPLGELFF
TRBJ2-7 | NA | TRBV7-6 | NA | TGTGCCAGCAGCTCCCCCGGGACTCAATACGAGCAGTACTTC | CASSSPGTQYEQYF
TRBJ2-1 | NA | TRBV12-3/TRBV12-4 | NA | TGTGCCAGCACTCCACGGGTTAGCTCCTACAATGAGCAGTTCTTC | CASTPRVSSYNEQFF
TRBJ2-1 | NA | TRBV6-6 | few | TGTGCCAGCAGTTACACCGAAGTTATCGTAGCGAGAAGCTCCTACAATGAGCAGTTCTTC | CASSYTEVIVARSSYNEQFF
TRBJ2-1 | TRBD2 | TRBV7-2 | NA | TGTGCCAGCAGCTTAGGGGTTGGACTAGCGTACAATGAGCAGTTCTTC | CASSLGVGLAYNEQFF
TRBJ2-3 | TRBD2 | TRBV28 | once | TGTGCCAGCAGTCAGGTGGCGGGAGGGGATACGCAGTATTTT | CASSQVAGGDTQYF
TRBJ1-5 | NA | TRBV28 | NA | TGTGCCAGCAGTTTACTCGGGCAGCACAATCAGCCCCAGCATTTT | CASSLLGQHNQPQHF
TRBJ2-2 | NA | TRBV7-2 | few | TGTGCCAGCAGCTTAGCCCAGTACACCGGGGAGCTGTTTTTT | CASSLAQYTGELFF
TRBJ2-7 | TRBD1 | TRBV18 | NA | TGTGCCAGCTCCTTGGGACAGCGTGGGAACGAGCAGTACTTC | CASSLGQRGNEQYF